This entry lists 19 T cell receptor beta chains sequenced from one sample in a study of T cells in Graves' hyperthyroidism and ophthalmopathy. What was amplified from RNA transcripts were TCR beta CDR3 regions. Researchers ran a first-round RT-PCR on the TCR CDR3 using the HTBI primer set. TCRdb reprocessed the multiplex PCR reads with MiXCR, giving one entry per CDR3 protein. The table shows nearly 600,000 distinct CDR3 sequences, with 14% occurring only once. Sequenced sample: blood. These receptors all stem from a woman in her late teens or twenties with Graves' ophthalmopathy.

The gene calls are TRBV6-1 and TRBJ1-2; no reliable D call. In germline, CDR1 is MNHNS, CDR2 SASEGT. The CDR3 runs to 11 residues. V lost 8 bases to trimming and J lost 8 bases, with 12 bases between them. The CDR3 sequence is CASPSLGGYTF. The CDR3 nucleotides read TGTGCCAGCCCATCGCTGGGGGGCTACACCTTC.

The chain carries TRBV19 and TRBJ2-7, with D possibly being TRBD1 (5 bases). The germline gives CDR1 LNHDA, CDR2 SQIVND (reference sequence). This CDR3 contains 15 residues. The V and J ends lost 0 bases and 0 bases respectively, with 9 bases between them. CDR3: CASSIDGQGSYEQYF. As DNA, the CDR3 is TGTGCCAGTAGTATAGATGGGCAGGGCTCCTACGAGCAGTACTTC.

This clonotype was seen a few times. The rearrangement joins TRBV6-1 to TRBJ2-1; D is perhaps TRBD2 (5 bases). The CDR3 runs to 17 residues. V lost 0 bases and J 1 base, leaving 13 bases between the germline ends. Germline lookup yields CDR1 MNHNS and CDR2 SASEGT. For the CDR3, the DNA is TGTGCCAGCAGTGAAGCCCCGGGAACTTTTTCCTACAATGAGCAGTTCTTC. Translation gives CASSEAPGTFSYNEQFF.

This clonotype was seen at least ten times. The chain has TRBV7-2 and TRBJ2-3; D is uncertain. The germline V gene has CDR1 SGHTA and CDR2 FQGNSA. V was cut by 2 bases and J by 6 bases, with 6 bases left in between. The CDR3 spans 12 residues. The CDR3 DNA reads TGTGCCAGCAGCTTATTTTTTGATACGCAGTATTTT. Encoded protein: CASSLFFDTQYF.

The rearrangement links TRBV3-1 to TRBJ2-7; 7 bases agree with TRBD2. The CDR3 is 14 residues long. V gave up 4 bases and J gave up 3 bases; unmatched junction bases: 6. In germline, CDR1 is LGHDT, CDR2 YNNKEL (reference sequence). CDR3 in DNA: TGTGCCAGCAGCCCCTGGGAGGGAGACTACGAGCAGTACTTC. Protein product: CASSPWEGDYEQYF.

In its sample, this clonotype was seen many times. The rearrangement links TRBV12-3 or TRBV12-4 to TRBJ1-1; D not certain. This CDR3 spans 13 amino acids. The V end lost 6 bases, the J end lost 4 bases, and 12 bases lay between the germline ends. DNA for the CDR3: TGTGCCAGCAGCAACGGGCAAGGCACTGAAGCTTTCTTT. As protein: CASSNGQGTEAFF.

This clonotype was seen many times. The chain's CDR3 is CASNDDFPWAEAHVYEQYF. In nucleotides, the CDR3 is TGTGCCAGCAATGACGACTTTCCCTGGGCGGAGGCCCACGTTTACGAGCAGTACTTC. The V call is TRBV7-3, the J call TRBJ2-7; tentatively, D is TRBD2 (5 bases). The CDR3 runs 19 residues. Between the trimmed V and J ends, which lost 7 bases and 4 bases, there was a span of 32 bases. In germline, CDR1 is SGHTA, CDR2 FQGTGA.

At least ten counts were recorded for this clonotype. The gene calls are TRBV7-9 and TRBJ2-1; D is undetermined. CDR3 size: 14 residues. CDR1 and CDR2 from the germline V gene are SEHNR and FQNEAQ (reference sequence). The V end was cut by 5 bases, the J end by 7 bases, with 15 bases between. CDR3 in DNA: TGTGCCAGCAGCCCGGCGTATGACGGGAATGAGCAGTTCTTC. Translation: CASSPAYDGNEQFF.

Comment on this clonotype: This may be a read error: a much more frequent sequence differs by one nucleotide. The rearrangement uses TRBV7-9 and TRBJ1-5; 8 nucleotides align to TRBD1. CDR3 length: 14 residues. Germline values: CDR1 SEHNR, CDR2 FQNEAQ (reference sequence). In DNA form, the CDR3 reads TGTGCCAGCAGTCCGGGACAGGCAAATCAGCCCCGGCATTTT. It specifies CASSPGQANQPRHF.

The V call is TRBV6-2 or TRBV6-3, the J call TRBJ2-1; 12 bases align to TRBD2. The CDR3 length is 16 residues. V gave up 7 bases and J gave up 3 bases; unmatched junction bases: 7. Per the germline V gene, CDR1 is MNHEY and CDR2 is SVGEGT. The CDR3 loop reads CASTRGTSGLYNEQFF. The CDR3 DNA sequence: TGTGCCAGCACCAGGGGGACTAGCGGGCTCTACAATGAGCAGTTCTTC.

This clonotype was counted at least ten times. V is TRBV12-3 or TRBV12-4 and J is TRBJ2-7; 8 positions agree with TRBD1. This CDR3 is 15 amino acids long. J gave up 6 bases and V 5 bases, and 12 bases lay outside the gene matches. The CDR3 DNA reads TGTGCCAGCAGTCCGTCGGGACAGGTTCTATGCGAGCAGTACTTC. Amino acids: CASSPSGQVLCEQYF.

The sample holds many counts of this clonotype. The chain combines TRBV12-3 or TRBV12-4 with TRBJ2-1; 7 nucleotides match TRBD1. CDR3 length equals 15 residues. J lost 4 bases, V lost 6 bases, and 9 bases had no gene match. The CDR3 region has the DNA TGTGCCAGCAGCCCCCCCGGGACAGCTTACAATGAGCAGTTCTTC. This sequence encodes CASSPPGTAYNEQFF.

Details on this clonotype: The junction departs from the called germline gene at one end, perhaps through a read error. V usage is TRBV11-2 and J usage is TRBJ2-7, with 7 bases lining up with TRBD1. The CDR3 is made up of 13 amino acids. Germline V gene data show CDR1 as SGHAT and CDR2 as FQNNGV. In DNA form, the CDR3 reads TGTGCCAGCAGAGGGGGCGCTTCCTACGGGCAGTACTTC. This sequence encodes CASRGGASYGQYF.

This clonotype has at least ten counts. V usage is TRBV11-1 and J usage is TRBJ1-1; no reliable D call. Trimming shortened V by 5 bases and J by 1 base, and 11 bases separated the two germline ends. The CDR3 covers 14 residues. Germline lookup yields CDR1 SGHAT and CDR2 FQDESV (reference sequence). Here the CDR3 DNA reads TGTGCCAGCAGCCGTCGGTGGCGGAACACTGAAGCTTTCTTT. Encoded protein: CASSRRWRNTEAFF.

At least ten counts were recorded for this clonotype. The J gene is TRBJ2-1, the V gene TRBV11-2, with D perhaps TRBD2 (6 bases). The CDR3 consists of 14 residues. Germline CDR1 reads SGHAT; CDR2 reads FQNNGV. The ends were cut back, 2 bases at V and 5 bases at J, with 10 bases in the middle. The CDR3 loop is CASSLRGIDNEQFF. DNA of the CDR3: TGTGCCAGCAGCTTACGGGGGATCGACAATGAGCAGTTCTTC. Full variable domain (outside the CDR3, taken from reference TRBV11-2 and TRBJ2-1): EAGVAQSPRYKIIEKRQSVAFWCNPISGHATLYWYQQILGQGPKLLIQFQNNGVVDDSQLPKDRFSAERLKGVDSTLKIQPAKLEDSAVYLCASSLRGIDNEQFFGPGTRLTVL.

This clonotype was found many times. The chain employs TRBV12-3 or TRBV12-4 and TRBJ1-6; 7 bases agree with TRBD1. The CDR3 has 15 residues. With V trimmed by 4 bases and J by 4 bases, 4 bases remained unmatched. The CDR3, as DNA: TGTGCCAGCAGTTCCGGGACAGAGTATAATTCACCCCTCCACTTT. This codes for CASSSGTEYNSPLHF.

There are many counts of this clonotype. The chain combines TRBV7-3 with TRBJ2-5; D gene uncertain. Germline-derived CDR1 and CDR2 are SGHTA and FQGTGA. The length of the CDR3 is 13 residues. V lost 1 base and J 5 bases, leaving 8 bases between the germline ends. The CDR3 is CASSLSFSETQYF. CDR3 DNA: TGTGCCAGCAGCTTAAGCTTTTCGGAGACCCAGTACTTC.

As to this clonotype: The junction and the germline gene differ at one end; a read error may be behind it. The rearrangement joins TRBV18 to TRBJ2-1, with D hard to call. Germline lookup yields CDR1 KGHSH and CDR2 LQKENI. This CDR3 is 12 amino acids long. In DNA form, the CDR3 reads TGTACCAGCTCACCATTCGCCAATGAGCAGTTCTTC. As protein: CTSSPFANEQFF.

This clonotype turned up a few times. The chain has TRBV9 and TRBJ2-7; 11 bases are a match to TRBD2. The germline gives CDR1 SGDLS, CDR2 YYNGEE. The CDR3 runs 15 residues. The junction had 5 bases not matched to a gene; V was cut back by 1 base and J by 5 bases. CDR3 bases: TGTGCCAGCAGCGTAACTAGCGGGAGTACGGACGAGCAGTACTTC. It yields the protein CASSVTSGSTDEQYF.